The 4 T cell receptor beta chains presented below share a single source sample, sequenced in a study of CD8 T cells in ankylosing spondylitis. A single record per CDR3 protein comes from TCRdb applying MiXCR to the 5' RACE reads. The data contain 200,000 to 300,000 distinct CDR3 sequences, approximately 9% of them singletons. The sample consisted of blood, either unsorted or a sorted T cell fraction (not recorded which). The origin of the receptors is a male donor with ankylosing spondylitis or in good health (not recorded which).

This clonotype showed up many times. This chain joins TRBV12-3 or TRBV12-4 and TRBJ1-3; no reliable D call. V was shortened by 3 bases and J by 2 bases, with 8 bases between the two germline ends. CDR3 size: 14 residues. CDR3 sequence reads: CASSFADTGNTIYF. The CDR3, as DNA: TGTGCCAGCAGTTTTGCTGATACTGGAAACACCATATATTTT.

This clonotype was recorded at least ten times. The chain recombines TRBV20-1 with TRBJ2-7; 8 bases are shared with TRBD1. V lost 3 bases, J lost 2 bases, and 12 bases stayed unmatched. Per germline, CDR1 DFQATT and CDR2 SNEGSKA (reference sequence). This CDR3 contains 16 residues. CDR3 in amino acids: CSASPLRTGNAYEQYF. The CDR3 DNA follows: TGCAGTGCTAGCCCACTTAGGACAGGGAATGCCTACGAGCAGTACTTC.

This clonotype has at least ten counts. V is TRBV5-4 and J is TRBJ2-3; 7 bases fit TRBD2. CDR1 is SGHNT and CDR2 is YYREEE in the germline V gene (reference sequence). This CDR3 region has 13 residues. The V segment lost 4 bases and the J segment 6 bases; nucleotides outside the gene matches: 5. In nucleotides, the CDR3 is TGTGCCAGCAGCCCCACTAGCGAGGATACGCAGTATTTT. Protein product: CASSPTSEDTQYF. Together with reference TRBV5-4 and TRBJ2-3, the CDR3 gives the full variable domain: ETGVTQSPTHLIKTRGQQVTLRCSSQSGHNTVSWYQQALGQGPQFIFQYYREEENGRGNFPPRFSGLQFPNYSSELNVNALELDDSALYLCASSPTSEDTQYFGPGTRLTVL.

This clonotype has ten or more counts. The chain has TRBV29-1 and TRBJ1-4, with 9 positions matching TRBD1. The CDR3 consists of 14 residues. Germline V CDR1 and CDR2: SQVTM, ANQGSEA. V gave up 7 bases and J gave up 6 bases; unmatched junction bases: 9. Written as DNA, the CDR3 is TGCAGCGCTGCCCTTACAGGGGGCGATGAAAAACTGTTTTTT. Its translation: CSAALTGGDEKLFF.